The next 17 T cell receptor beta chains were all read from a single sample in a study of spatial heterogeneity in lung cancer. Time point in this sample: sample taken at primary tumor resection. From tumor, nontumor lung or frozen PBMC, whole RNA was taken unsorted for sequencing. TCRdb reprocessed the 5' RACE reads via MiXCR and lists one record per CDR3 protein. The sample yields just under 95,000 distinct CDR3 sequences, about an eighth seen once. The material sequenced was PBMCs, taken at surgery. The receptors originated from a male donor with early-stage non-small cell lung cancer.

This chain uses TRBV10-2 with TRBJ1-5, with D perhaps TRBD1 (6 bases). V was pared by 2 bases and J by 5 bases, with 16 bases between. The germline V gene has CDR1 WSHSY and CDR2 SAAADI. This CDR3 comprises 16 residues. This chain's CDR3 is CASSERDTRRDQPQHF. CDR3 nucleotide sequence: TGCGCCAGCAGTGAGCGGGACACTCGACGGGATCAGCCCCAGCATTTT.

This chain connects TRBV12-3 or TRBV12-4 to TRBJ1-2; 9 bases are shared with TRBD1. This CDR3 region has 14 residues. Trimming took 7 bases from V and 5 from J; bases not matched to a gene: 8. CDR3 in amino acids: CASNPQGARYGYTF. Written as DNA, the CDR3 is TGTGCCAGCAACCCACAGGGGGCAAGATATGGCTACACCTTC.

This clonotype has a handful of counts. CDR3 nucleotides: TGCGCCAGCAGCCGCGGGGGAGTTGATGAGCAGTTCTTC. Translating it yields CASSRGGVDEQFF. The J gene is TRBJ2-1, the V gene TRBV4-3; TRBD2 matches at 7 bases. V lost 4 bases and J lost 8; bases outside the gene matches: 5. This CDR3 region has 13 residues. Germline V gene sequence: CDR1 LGHNA, CDR2 YSLEER.

This clonotype has ten or more counts. The chain uses TRBV12-3 or TRBV12-4 and TRBJ2-5; D might be TRBD2 (6 bases). V lost 6 bases to trimming and J lost 5 bases, with 22 bases between them. The CDR3 has 16 residues. CDR3 in DNA: TGTGCCAGCAGCGGGGCCGGGGGTGTATTTACGGAGACCCAGTACTTC. It translates to CASSGAGGVFTETQYF.

The V gene is TRBV21-1, the J gene TRBJ2-1; the table's D gene call, TRBD1, was not cross checked with the DNA. TRBV21-1 is designated a pseudogene. CDR3 length equals 20 residues. In nucleotides, the CDR3 is TGTGCCAGGCGGGACACGGGACAGGGGAGGCGTGTGGGCTCCTACAATGAGCAGTTCTTC. This encodes CARRDTGQGRRVGSYNEQFF.

V gene TRBV7-9 combines with J gene TRBJ1-6; D is uncertain. There are 15 residues in the CDR3. V lost 0 bases and J 7 bases, leaving 10 bases between the germline ends. Per germline, CDR1 SEHNR and CDR2 FQNEAQ (reference sequence). CDR3 amino acids: CASSLARQENSPLHF. CDR3 bases: TGTGCCAGCAGCTTAGCGCGCCAGGAAAATTCACCCCTCCACTTT.

J is TRBJ2-1 and V is TRBV7-2; 10 bases map to TRBD2. Looked up from germline, CDR1 is SGHTA and CDR2 is FQGNSA. The CDR3 is 14 residues long. Trimming cost V 7 bases and J 7 bases; bases outside gene matches: 7. The CDR3 protein is CASTPSGGGNEQFF. CDR3 sequence (DNA): TGTGCCAGCACCCCTAGCGGGGGAGGGAATGAGCAGTTCTTC.

This clonotype turned up a few times. The chain recombines TRBV7-3 with TRBJ1-1; D is unclear. CDR3 length: 14 residues. The V and J ends lost 2 bases and 1 base respectively, with 8 bases between them. Germline assignment: CDR1 SGHTA and CDR2 FQGTGA. CDR3 bases: TGTGCCAGCAGCTTATTGCCGGAGAACACTGAAGCTTTCTTT. This translates into CASSLLPENTEAFF.

There are many counts of this clonotype. This chain connects TRBV7-9 to TRBJ1-5, with D unresolved. The CDR3 has 13 amino acids. V was cut by 5 bases and J by 5 bases, with 10 bases left in between. Germline-derived CDR1 and CDR2 are SEHNR and FQNEAQ (reference sequence). This CDR3 is CASSPNRDQPQHF. The CDR3 DNA reads TGTGCCAGCAGCCCAAATCGTGATCAGCCCCAGCATTTT.

This clonotype was found a few times. The chain links TRBV23-1 to TRBJ2-7, with TRBD2 identical over 9 bases. TRBV23-1 is sorted into the ORF group, with uncertain function. This CDR3 has 13 amino acids. The V segment lost 11 bases and the J segment 0 bases; nucleotides outside the gene matches: 5. CDR3 amino acids: CAGRGGPSYEQYF. The DNA for the CDR3 is TGCGCCGGGCGGGGGGGCCCCTCCTACGAGCAGTACTTC.

This clonotype has ten or more counts. V is TRBV6-2 or TRBV6-3 and J is TRBJ2-5, with a weak D call TRBD1 (6 bases). Germline loops: CDR1 MNHEY, CDR2 SVGEGT. V was pared by 1 base and J by 5 bases, with 11 bases between. This CDR3 has 14 residues. The CDR3 sequence is CASSYFGRGETQYF. The DNA of the CDR3 is TGTGCCAGCAGTTACTTCGGCAGGGGTGAGACCCAGTACTTC.

This clonotype was observed at least ten times. The CDR3 is CASSNGLNQPQHF. CDR3 bases: TGTGCCAGCAGTAACGGTTTGAATCAGCCCCAGCATTTT. The chain joins TRBV6-2 or TRBV6-3 to TRBJ1-5; no reliable D call. The germline V and J ends were trimmed by 5 bases and 4 bases, with 9 bases remaining between them. The CDR3 spans 13 residues. Looked up from germline, CDR1 is MNHEY and CDR2 is SVGEGT.

The V gene is TRBV21-1, the J gene TRBJ1-2. TRBV21-1 is a pseudogene. The CDR3 totals 11 residues. CDR3 coding DNA: TGTGCTCCGCGGGCCAACTATGGCTACACCTTC. The encoded protein is CAPRANYGYTF.

The genes are TRBV9 and TRBJ1-2; D uncertain. The CDR3 extends over 14 amino acids. CDR1 and CDR2 from the germline V gene are SGDLS and YYNGEE. The germline V and J ends were trimmed by 0 bases and 3 bases, with 9 bases remaining between them. In DNA, the CDR3 is TGTGCCAGCAGCGTAGGACGGGAACACTATGGCTACACCTTC. Translating it yields CASSVGREHYGYTF. The variable domain in full, with the rest retrieved from reference TRBV9 and TRBJ1-2, is DSGVTQTPKHLITATGQRVTLRCSPRSGDLSVYWYQQSLDQGLQFLIQYYNGEERAKGNILERFSAQQFPDLHSELNLSSLELGDSALYFCASSVGREHYGYTFGSGTRLTVV.

This clonotype was detected a few times. The rearrangement uses TRBV2 and TRBJ1-5; TRBD1 is a possible D gene (5 bases). In germline, CDR1 is SNHLY, CDR2 FYNNEI. Trimming left V 8 bases short and J 0 bases short, with 14 bases between. The CDR3 sequence is 15 residues long. Written as DNA, the CDR3 is TGTGCCAGCCGCGGGGCCGTTAATAGCAATCAGCCCCAGCATTTT. It encodes CASRGAVNSNQPQHF.

Only a few counts were recorded for this clonotype. The V call is TRBV20-1, the J call TRBJ1-1; D may be TRBD1 (5 bases). The CDR3 has 13 amino acids. Germline-derived CDR1 and CDR2 are DFQATT and SNEGSKA (reference sequence). Trimming left V 3 bases short and J 3 bases short, with 11 bases between. CDR3 sequence (DNA): TGCAGTGCTAGTGGTGACAGAGACACTGAAGCTTTCTTT. The encoded protein is CSASGDRDTEAFF.

This clonotype was counted at least ten times. The chain's CDR3 is CASSFGTGYGYTF. The CDR3 DNA sequence: TGCGCCAGCAGCTTTGGGACAGGGTATGGCTACACCTTC. V and J are TRBV5-1 and TRBJ1-2, with 9 nucleotides matching TRBD1. Germline V gene lookup returns CDR1 SGHRS and CDR2 YFSETQ. The CDR3 is 13 amino acids. V lost 2 bases to trimming and J lost 5 bases; unmatched junction nucleotides: 1.